What follows is one T cell receptor beta chain and its context. No antigen is known for it. The sample belongs to a study of cytomegalovirus exposure and HLA in healthy donors. Study-wide results and caveats: Later on, analysis showed that most CMV-associated TCR beta chains appeared to be HLA-restricted. Confirmation in vitro established that a few CMV-associated chains were specific for CMV antigens. CMV serostatus was the sole immune exposure data available.

This CDR3 is built from 16 residues. The ends lost 2 bases at V and 5 bases at J; junction bases unmatched: 5. Germline assignment: CDR1 ENHRY and CDR2 SYGVKD. Primers for the PCR totalled 60 Vbeta and 13 Jbeta. Only in-frame clones appear in the TCRdb table, and some are missing; sequencing was by immunoSEQ multiplex PCR. The table includes some 150,000 clones, about 85% detected once. The sample consisted of PBMCs. The chain carries TRBV10-3 and TRBJ2-1; 11 nucleotides agree with TRBD2. The receptor was derived from a woman aged 50 to 60 in good health and CMV-seropositive. CDR3 nucleotides: TGTGCCATCAGTGAGCCCGGGACTAGCGGACACAATGAGCAGTTCTTC. Amino acids: CAISEPGTSGHNEQFF.